This TCR beta chain was sequenced in a study of T cell responses to AZD1222 COVID-19 vaccine. Study results and limitations: Vaccine-related CD4 TCRs covered spike, predominating at 160-218 and 743-854. Females made up more of the donors, who were largely white British, and clonal diversity may have come out too low.

Germline CDR1 SGDLS, CDR2 YYNGEE. Trimming pared 0 bases from V and 0 bases from J, leaving 10 bases between. The CDR3 length is 16 residues. Here immunoSEQ multiplex PCR was the method, and the copy in TCRdb shows in-frame clones only, minus some. The sample contains more than 80,000 clones, 85% to 90% of which appear only once. The sample holds one count of this clone. What it binds is not known. Timing groups of about 4 and about 12 weeks for second doses were pooled. Sequencing used peripheral blood, obtained 28 days after the second AZD1222 dose. The clonotype originates from an adult who received the AZD1222 COVID-19 vaccine. This chain uses TRBV9 with TRBJ1-3; D gene ambiguous. The CDR3 sequence: CASSVGSESSGNTIYF. The CDR3 DNA reads as TGTGCCAGCAGCGTAGGGTCAGAGAGCTCTGGAAACACCATATATTTT.